Listed below are T cell receptor beta chains from one sample, sequenced in a study of T-cell reconstitution after alpha-beta-depleted transplantation in children. TCRdb used MiXCR to reprocess the PCR reads, holding one entry per CDR3 protein. The table lists 180,000 or so distinct CDR3 sequences, just under 6.5% of them singletons. The sample here was PBMCs, taken before TCRalphabeta/CD19-depleted stem cell transplant. These receptor sequences come from a girl under three years old with combined immunodeficiency, due to receive a stem cell transplant. Each CDR3 is given with its conserved first and last residue. The D gene is left open where the match is weak. Size tells how often a clone was seen (once, few, many) or the class of an expanded clone, and some rows leave it out.

>TRBV12-3/TRBV12-4|TRBJ2-1|.|.
TGTGCCAGCAGTCCCCGCGGGGGCGCGAGCTACAATGAGCAGTTCTTC
CASSPRGGASYNEQFF
>TRBV29-1|TRBJ2-5|.|many
TGCAGCGTTGAAGATGGCCCCTCGGAGACCCAGTACTTC
CSVEDGPSETQYF
>TRBV29-1|TRBJ2-7|.|many
TGCAGCGCCCCGAGCGTGGTTCCCTACGAGCAGTACTTC
CSAPSVVPYEQYF
>TRBV10-3|TRBJ2-2|TRBD1|many
TGTGCCATCAGCCGGGACAGGAACACCGGGGAGCTGTTTTTT
CAISRDRNTGELFF
>TRBV7-6|TRBJ2-1|.|many
TGTGCCAGCAGCTTAGAAGGCGGTACTTCCTACAATGAGCAGTTCTTC
CASSLEGGTSYNEQFF
>TRBV7-9|TRBJ2-7|.|many
TGTGCCAGCAGCTTAATCCTCGACGAGCAGTACTTC
CASSLILDEQYF
>TRBV20-1|TRBJ2-3|.|many
TGCAGTGTAAACGCCGATAGCACAGATACGCAGTATTTT
CSVNADSTDTQYF
>TRBV5-6|TRBJ1-2|.|many
TGTGCCAGCAGCTTGGCCCGCAGTAACTATGGCTACACCTTC
CASSLARSNYGYTF
>TRBV6-5|TRBJ1-5|TRBD1|many
TGTGCCAGCAGTACAGGGGTTTATCAGCCCCAGCATTTT
CASSTGVYQPQHF
>TRBV4-3|TRBJ1-3|.|many
TGCGCCAGCAGCCAAGTTGGGGGGCTGGGAAACACCATATATTTT
CASSQVGGLGNTIYF
>TRBV7-2|TRBJ2-1|TRBD2|many
TGTGCCAGCAGCCCAAGTCCTAGCGGGATTCGTAATTTTGAGCAGTTCTTC
CASSPSPSGIRNFEQFF
>TRBV29-1|TRBJ2-1|.|many
TGCAGCGTCCCACAGGGTTACAATGAGCAGTTCTTC
CSVPQGYNEQFF
>TRBV12-3/TRBV12-4|TRBJ2-7|.|few
TGTGCCAGCGGAAAAGACAGGGAGGAAGGCTACGAGCAGTACTTC
CASGKDREEGYEQYF
>TRBV11-2|TRBJ2-1|.|many
TGTGCCAGCAGCCCCCCCGGCGGGGCCCCCCTGTACAATGAGCAGTTCTTC
CASSPPGGAPLYNEQFF
>TRBV5-5|TRBJ2-1|TRBD1|few
TGTGCCAGCAGCTTGACACAGGGGTACAATGAGCAGTTCTTC
CASSLTQGYNEQFF
>TRBV18|TRBJ2-5|.|many
TGTGCCAGCTCACCAATAGAAGAGACCCAGTACTTC
CASSPIEETQYF